This is a list of T cell receptor beta chains from one sample in a study of blood T cell repertoires in COVID-19. Repertoires were generated with immunoSEQ multiplex PCR, while TCRdb's copy carries only in-frame clones and drops some. The sample carries some 250,000 clones, around 87% recorded once. Sequencing input: peripheral blood. The receptors stem from a woman in her thirties who had recovered from COVID-19. Each CDR3 is given with its conserved first and last residue. Each record gives: V gene, D gene, clone size, J gene, CDR3 DNA, CDR3 protein. D genes are given only for firm matches. Expanded clones are given a class, and other clones once, few, many or no size at all.

TRBV7-9	NA	NA	TRBJ1-2	TGTGCCAGCAGCTTAGGGCCGATGGGGGCTGGCGGCTACACCTTC	CASSLGPMGAGGYTF
TRBV5-6	TRBD1	NA	TRBJ1-1	TGTGCCAGCAGATACGACAGGGGCTTTGAAGCTTTCTTT	CASRYDRGFEAFF
TRBV27	TRBD1	NA	TRBJ2-7	TGTGCCAGCAGTTCGACCCGTGCAGGGACAGTTTCCCACGAGCAGTACTTC	CASSSTRAGTVSHEQYF
TRBV18	TRBD1	few	TRBJ1-6	TGTGCCAGCTCACCAGACGCCCAGGGGGCTAATTCACCCCTCCACTTT	CASSPDAQGANSPLHF
TRBV25-1	TRBD1	NA	TRBJ1-2	TGTGCCAGCAGTGGGGACAGGTACTATGGCTACACCTTC	CASSGDRYYGYTF
TRBV30	TRBD2	once	TRBJ2-7	TGTGCCTGGAGTGCGGGAGGTTACGAGCAGTACTTC	CAWSAGGYEQYF
TRBV2	NA	NA	TRBJ2-3	TGTGCCAGCAGAGGACTAGGGGGATTGACAGATACGCAGTATTTT	CASRGLGGLTDTQYF
TRBV5-1	TRBD1	NA	TRBJ2-5	TGCGCCAGCAGCTTGGAGGGGACAGAACAAGAGACCCAGTACTTC	CASSLEGTEQETQYF
TRBV4-2	NA	NA	TRBJ1-2	TGTGCCAGCAGCCAAGGAAGTACAGAGAACTATGGCTACACCTTC	CASSQGSTENYGYTF
TRBV27	NA	NA	TRBJ1-3	TGTGCCAGCAGCAGAATCTCTGGAAACACCATATATTTT	CASSRISGNTIYF
TRBV2	NA	NA	TRBJ1-6	TGTGCCAGCGGGGAGGGTCCCTCAGGTTCACCCCTCCACTTT	CASGEGPSGSPLHF
TRBV19	NA	NA	TRBJ1-2	TGTGCCAGTTTCGCCGCAGTTAACTATGGCTACACCTTC	CASFAAVNYGYTF
TRBV7-2	TRBD1	NA	TRBJ1-5	TGTGCCAGCAGCCAAAACAGGGGGCGGCAGCCCCAGCATTTT	CASSQNRGRQPQHF
TRBV19	NA	NA	TRBJ2-1	TGTGCCAGTAGTCTCTTGGGGGCGTACAATGAGCAGTTCTTC	CASSLLGAYNEQFF